Presented here are 13 T cell receptor beta chains from one specimen sequenced in a study of OX40 agonist ivuxolimab in advanced cancers. Profiled with immunoSEQ multiplex PCR; TCRdb holds only in-frame clones, not every one. The sample lists about 76,000 clones; around 84% were seen once. Sequenced here: CD4+ or CD8+ T cells sorted from blood, sampled in a trial of the OX40 agonist ivuxolimab. These receptors were obtained from an adult with an advanced solid tumor such as melanoma, head and neck, liver or kidney cancer.

The chain links TRBV2 to TRBJ1-3; tentatively, D is TRBD1 (5 bases). The ends were cut back, 3 bases at V and 3 bases at J, with 15 bases in the middle. This CDR3 spans 16 amino acids. The germline gives CDR1 SNHLY, CDR2 FYNNEI. The CDR3 region is CASSDGKGKSGNTIYF. The CDR3 DNA is TGTGCCAGCAGTGATGGTAAGGGGAAGAGTGGAAACACCATATATTTT.

The V and J genes are TRBV6-5 and TRBJ1-2; D might be TRBD1 (6 bases). The CDR3 consists of 13 residues. Trimming took 5 bases from V and 7 from J, leaving 14 bases between them. CDR1 is MNHEY, CDR2 SVGAGI, per germline. This CDR3 is CASSKKQGSGYTF. The CDR3 DNA reads TGTGCCAGCAGTAAAAAACAGGGCTCTGGCTACACCTTC.

This sequence joins TRBV19 and TRBJ1-1, with D possibly being TRBD1 (6 bases). The CDR3 has 13 amino acids. The germline V and J ends were trimmed by 2 bases and 5 bases, with 9 bases remaining between them. Germline V lookup: CDR1 LNHDA, CDR2 SQIVND (reference sequence). CDR3 nucleotide sequence: TGTGCCAGTAGTATACCCCAGGGGACTGAAGCTTTCTTT. Its protein is CASSIPQGTEAFF.

The chain carries TRBV10-3 and TRBJ1-5; 10 nucleotides align to TRBD1. The CDR3 loop spans 16 amino acids. Germline assignment: CDR1 ENHRY and CDR2 SYGVKD. Losses at the gene ends were 3 bases for V and 7 bases for J; bases not matched to a gene: 9. CDR3 region: CAISEPSGTGEQPQHF. CDR3 coding DNA: TGTGCCATCAGTGAACCGTCCGGGACAGGGGAACAGCCCCAGCATTTT.

The rearrangement links TRBV30 to TRBJ2-3, with TRBD2 matching over 7 bases. Germline-derived CDR1 and CDR2 are GTSNPN and SVGIG (reference sequence). The CDR3 loop spans 14 amino acids. J gave up 7 bases and V 3 bases, and 10 bases lay outside the gene matches. The CDR3 protein is CAWSGSGYRNTQYF. The CDR3 DNA is TGTGCCTGGAGCGGTAGCGGGTATAGAAATACGCAGTATTTT.

This sequence joins TRBV6-6 and TRBJ1-2, with 11 bases fitting TRBD1. The junction had 0 bases not matched to a gene; V was cut back by 2 bases and J by 4 bases. The CDR3 extends over 14 amino acids. Germline CDR1 and CDR2: MNHNY and SVGAGI (reference sequence). The CDR3 sequence is CASSYGTGGYGYTF. The CDR3 DNA follows: TGTGCCAGCAGTTACGGGACAGGGGGCTATGGCTACACCTTC.

The rearrangement joins TRBV19 to TRBJ2-7; 7 bases line up with TRBD1. Per germline, CDR1 LNHDA and CDR2 SQIVND (reference sequence). J was trimmed by 8 bases and V by 4 bases; bases with no gene match: 8. The CDR3 has 13 amino acids. The CDR3 DNA follows: TGTGCCAGTAGTACCCGACAGGGACCCAAGCAGTACTTC. Translated, it gives CASSTRQGPKQYF. The variable domain in full, completed from reference TRBV19 and TRBJ2-7, reads DGGITQSPKYLFRKEGQNVTLSCEQNLNHDAMYWYRQDPGQGLRLIYYSQIVNDFQKGDIAEGYSVSREKKESFPLTVTSAQKNPTAFYLCASSTRQGPKQYFGPGTRLTVT.

The rearrangement joins TRBV19 to TRBJ1-5; unclear D gene. The CDR3 extends over 13 amino acids. Germline V lookup: CDR1 LNHDA, CDR2 SQIVND (reference sequence). Trimming took off 2 bases at V and 9 bases at J, with 11 bases between the two ends. CDR3 loop: CASSIKGARPQHF. CDR3 coding DNA: TGTGCCAGTAGTATAAAGGGAGCAAGGCCCCAGCATTTT.

This chain uses TRBV2 with TRBJ1-2; unclear D gene. Trimming took 7 bases from V and 1 from J, leaving 7 bases between them. Looked up from germline, CDR1 is SNHLY and CDR2 is FYNNEI. The CDR3 spans 12 residues. This CDR3 reads CASTISNYGYTF. CDR3 DNA: TGTGCCAGCACCATCAGTAACTATGGCTACACCTTC.

This sequence joins TRBV6-5 and TRBJ1-6; no clear D gene. The CDR3 contains 14 residues. Deletions cut 2 bases from V and 4 bases from J, with 6 bases between. CDR1 is MNHEY, CDR2 SVGAGI, per germline. DNA of the CDR3: TGTGCCAGCAGTTACACACATTATAATTCACCCCTCCACTTT. This translates into CASSYTHYNSPLHF.

The chain couples TRBV28 to TRBJ2-7, with 10 bases that match TRBD1. The junction had 11 bases not matched to a gene; V was cut back by 5 bases and J by 7 bases. The CDR3 extends over 15 amino acids. Germline V lookup: CDR1 MDHEN, CDR2 SYDVKM. The CDR3 reads CASSRPGTGVREQYF. CDR3 DNA: TGTGCCAGCAGTCGACCCGGGACAGGGGTACGGGAGCAGTACTTC.

J is TRBJ2-2 and V is TRBV7-2; D is perhaps TRBD1 (6 bases). Germline V gene data show CDR1 as SGHTA and CDR2 as FQGNSA. The V gene lost 5 bases and the J gene lost 0 bases, with 7 bases spanning the gap. The CDR3 is 14 residues long. The CDR3: CASSKGANTGELFF. CDR3 in DNA: TGTGCCAGCAGCAAGGGGGCGAACACCGGGGAGCTGTTTTTT.

The J gene is TRBJ2-6, the V gene TRBV4-3; TRBD1 might be the D (8 bases). The CDR3 sequence is 15 residues long. Per germline, CDR1 LGHNA and CDR2 YSLEER. The V end lost 0 bases, the J end lost 11 bases, and 14 bases lay between the germline ends. The CDR3 DNA reads as TGCGCCAGCAGCCAAGAGGGTACAGGGGGGGACGTCCTGACTTTC. This codes for CASSQEGTGGDVLTF.